This TCR beta chain was observed in a study of T cell clones after liver transplantation. Whole-study results and caveats: Post-transplant time points were not standardized, so conclusions are preliminary. Graft donor-reactive T cells may have migrated into the graft rather than being deleted.

CDR3 length: 18 residues. The junction had 14 bases not matched to a gene; V was cut back by 2 bases and J by 2 bases. Germline V gene sequence: CDR1 MGHRA, CDR2 YSYEKL. The table came from immunoSEQ multiplex PCR; TCRdb's copy has only in-frame clones and leaves some out. The data show approximately 72,000 clones, 90% seen once. About this clone itself: Its antigen is not known.

The origin of this receptor is a human donor who received a liver transplant. Source: CD4+ T cells from blood, taken before liver transplant. J is TRBJ2-5 and V is TRBV4-1; 7 bases are a match to TRBD2. The CDR3 DNA reads TGCGCCAGCAGCCAACTCGCGGGAGCGTCTACGGGGCAAGAGACCCAGTACTTC. Residues: CASSQLAGASTGQETQYF.